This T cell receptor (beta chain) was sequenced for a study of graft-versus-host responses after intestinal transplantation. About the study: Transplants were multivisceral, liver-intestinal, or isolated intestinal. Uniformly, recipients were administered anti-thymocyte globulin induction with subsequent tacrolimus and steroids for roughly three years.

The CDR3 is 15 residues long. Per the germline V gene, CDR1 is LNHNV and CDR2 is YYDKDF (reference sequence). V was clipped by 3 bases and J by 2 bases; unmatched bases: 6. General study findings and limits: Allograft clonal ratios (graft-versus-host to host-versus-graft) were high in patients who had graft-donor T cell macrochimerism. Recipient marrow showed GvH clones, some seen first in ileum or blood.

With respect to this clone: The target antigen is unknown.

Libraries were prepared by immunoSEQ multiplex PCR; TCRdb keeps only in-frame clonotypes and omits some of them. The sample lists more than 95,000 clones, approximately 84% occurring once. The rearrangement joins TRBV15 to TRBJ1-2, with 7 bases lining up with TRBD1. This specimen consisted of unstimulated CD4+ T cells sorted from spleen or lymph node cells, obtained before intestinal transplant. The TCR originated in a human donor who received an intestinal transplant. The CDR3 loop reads CATSSWDRQNYGYTF. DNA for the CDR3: TGTGCCACCAGCAGTTGGGACAGACAAAACTATGGCTACACCTTC. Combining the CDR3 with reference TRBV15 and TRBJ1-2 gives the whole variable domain DAMVIQNPRYQVTQFGKPVTLSCSQTLNHNVMYWYQQKSSQAPKLLFHYYDKDFNNEADTPDNFQSRRPNTSFCFLDIRSPGLGDTAMYLCATSSWDRQNYGYTFGSGTRLTVV.